This TCR beta chain was documented in a study of blood T cell repertoires in COVID-19. The wider study: There were acute and convalescent COVID-19 samples, and they came from the United States, Italy and Spain. The cDNA or gDNA used as material had been derived from T cells, B-cell-depleted T cells, or PBMCs.

The CDR3 extends over 12 amino acids. After removal of 7 bases from V and 3 bases from J, the junction contained 6 bases not matched to a gene. The germline V gene encodes CDR1 SQVTM and CDR2 ANQGSEA. Authors' methods: Cell counts per sample came from amplifying reference gene primers. TCRdb's table, derived via immunoSEQ multiplex PCR, lists solely in-frame clones and lacks some. V and J calls and clone size follow that table, whereas D and trimming were derived from the DNA. In the table there are approximately 210,000 clones, 70% to 90% of which are singletons. This chain joins TRBV29-1 and TRBJ2-7; TRBD1 agrees at 7 bases. The sample was peripheral blood. This clonotype was sampled from a woman in her thirties or forties who had recovered from COVID-19. CDR3 sequence reads: CSGPGQHYEQYF. The CDR3 region has the DNA TGCAGCGGTCCGGGACAGCACTACGAGCAGTACTTC.